What follows are 27 T cell receptor beta chains derived from one specimen sequenced in a study of tissue T cells after allogeneic stem cell transplantation. The protocol was immunoSEQ multiplex PCR, while the TCRdb copy is restricted to in-frame clones and leaves out a portion. Of under 5,000 clones listed, roughly 70% are singletons. Sequencing used left colon tissue, obtained at autopsy. The receptor source for this set is a male donor aged 60 or older with lung cancer.

The V gene is TRBV28, the J gene TRBJ2-1; D is unresolved. Trimming took off 3 bases at V and 3 bases at J, with 0 bases between the two ends. Germline V gene lookup returns CDR1 MDHEN and CDR2 SYDVKM. This CDR3 has 11 residues. The chain's CDR3 is CASSFYNEQFF. Here the CDR3 DNA reads TGTGCCAGCAGTTTCTACAATGAGCAGTTCTTC.

The chain joins TRBV9 to TRBJ1-1; 8 bases are shared with TRBD1. Trimming took 4 bases from V and 2 from J; bases not matched to a gene: 13. This CDR3 region has 17 residues. CDR1 and CDR2 (germline): SGDLS, YYNGEE. The CDR3 spells CASSLNPSGGPNTEAFF. DNA of the CDR3: TGTGCCAGCAGCCTAAATCCCTCAGGGGGCCCAAACACTGAAGCTTTCTTT.

The chain couples TRBV4-2 to TRBJ1-2; no clear D gene. Trimming cost V 0 bases and J 5 bases, with 13 bases left between them. Looked up from germline, CDR1 is LGHNA and CDR2 is YNFKEQ. This CDR3 contains 15 residues. Here the CDR3 DNA reads TGTGCCAGCAGCCAAGATAGGGCATCTCTTTATGGCTACACCTTC. As protein: CASSQDRASLYGYTF.

V is TRBV19 and J is TRBJ2-5; D remains ambiguous. CDR1 is LNHDA, CDR2 SQIVND, per germline (reference sequence). The CDR3 spans 13 residues. V was clipped by 5 bases and J by 5 bases, with 12 bases between them. In nucleotides, the CDR3 is TGTGCCAGTAGTCGACGACCCGGGGAGACCCAGTACTTC. Its protein product is CASSRRPGETQYF.

The V gene is TRBV15, the J gene TRBJ1-1, with 8 bases identical to TRBD1. The germline V gene encodes CDR1 LNHNV and CDR2 YYDKDF (reference sequence). This CDR3 spans 18 amino acids. V dropped 0 bases and J dropped 1; count of bases not matched to a gene: 10. In DNA, the CDR3 is TGTGCCACCAGCAGAGATCTTATAACAGGGGGACCGAACACTGAAGCTTTCTTT. Residues: CATSRDLITGGPNTEAFF. Full variable domain (outside the CDR3, taken from reference TRBV15 and TRBJ1-1): DAMVIQNPRYQVTQFGKPVTLSCSQTLNHNVMYWYQQKSSQAPKLLFHYYDKDFNNEADTPDNFQSRRPNTSFCFLDIRSPGLGDTAMYLCATSRDLITGGPNTEAFFGQGTRLTVV.

V and J are TRBV5-4 and TRBJ2-3; no reliable D call. The V gene lost 1 base and the J gene lost 1 base, with 10 bases spanning the gap. The CDR3 spans 15 residues. Germline V gene lookup returns CDR1 SGHNT and CDR2 YYREEE (reference sequence). DNA for the CDR3: TGTGCCAGCAGCTTGACCTGGAGTGGCACAGATACGCAGTATTTT. This encodes CASSLTWSGTDTQYF.

This clone turned up a few times. This chain uses TRBV9 with TRBJ2-7; TRBD2 is a possible D gene (6 bases). CDR3 size: 14 residues. V dropped 1 base and J dropped 7 bases, with 15 bases sitting between them. Germline CDR1 reads SGDLS; CDR2 reads YYNGEE. In DNA, the CDR3 is TGTGCCAGCAGCGTAATCGGTGACGGGGGAGAGCAGTACTTC. Encoded protein: CASSVIGDGGEQYF. Variable domain in full (rest from reference TRBV9 and TRBJ2-7): DSGVTQTPKHLITATGQRVTLRCSPRSGDLSVYWYQQSLDQGLQFLIQYYNGEERAKGNILERFSAQQFPDLHSELNLSSLELGDSALYFCASSVIGDGGEQYFGPGTRLTVT.

The chain recombines TRBV27 with TRBJ1-5; TRBD1 agrees at 7 bases. In germline, CDR1 is MNHEY, CDR2 SMNVEV (reference sequence). The CDR3 is 13 amino acids. Unmatched junction bases numbered 3, after V lost 6 bases and J lost 4 bases. The CDR3 region is CASRRQGNQPQHF. In nucleotides, the CDR3 is TGTGCCAGCAGAAGACAGGGTAATCAGCCCCAGCATTTT.

The genes are TRBV9 and TRBJ2-6, with D possibly matching TRBD2 (5 bases). The CDR3 runs 12 residues. Germline V gene data show CDR1 as SGDLS and CDR2 as YYNGEE. Deletions cut 9 bases from V and 1 base from J, with 5 bases between. CDR3 region: CATGSGANVLTF. CDR3 bases: TGTGCCACGGGGTCTGGGGCCAACGTCCTGACTTTC. Full variable domain (rest looked up from reference TRBV9 and TRBJ2-6): DSGVTQTPKHLITATGQRVTLRCSPRSGDLSVYWYQQSLDQGLQFLIQYYNGEERAKGNILERFSAQQFPDLHSELNLSSLELGDSALYFCATGSGANVLTFGAGSRLTVL.

This clone was recorded a few times. CDR3 residues: CASSPGQEKLFF. CDR3 sequence (DNA): TGTGCCAGCTCACCGGGACAGGAAAAACTGTTTTTT. J is TRBJ1-4 and V is TRBV18; 7 bases are shared with TRBD1. The germline CDR1 and CDR2 sequences are KGHSH and LQKENI. This CDR3 has 12 amino acids. Trimming cost V 3 bases and J 8 bases; bases outside gene matches: 0.

The chain recombines TRBV5-1 with TRBJ1-2; 7 positions agree with TRBD1. Germline CDR1 SGHRS, CDR2 YFSETQ. V trimming: 0 bases; J trimming: 4 bases; junction bases outside the gene matches: 3. The CDR3 sequence is 14 residues long. The CDR3 DNA reads as TGCGCCAGCAGCTTGGGTGAGGGGGCCTATGGCTACACCTTC. It translates to CASSLGEGAYGYTF.

This clone was seen once. Other DNA sequences in the sample encode the same CDR3. This rearrangement joins TRBV5-1 to TRBJ2-7; tentatively, D is TRBD2 (5 bases). Germline lookup yields CDR1 SGHRS and CDR2 YFSETQ. The V gene lost 0 bases and the J gene lost 2 bases, with 12 bases spanning the gap. CDR3 length: 15 amino acids. CDR3 DNA: TGCGCCAGCAGCTTGGGCGGGCTCCCTACCTACGAGCAGTACTTC. It yields the protein CASSLGGLPTYEQYF.

This chain connects TRBV4-3 to TRBJ2-2; D remains ambiguous. Germline lookup yields CDR1 LGHNA and CDR2 YSLEER. V shed 0 bases and J shed 0 bases, with 14 bases lying between them. This CDR3 contains 18 residues. CDR3 DNA: TGCGCCAGCAGCCAAGAAGGGTTTAGGGCCGCGAACACCGGGGAGCTGTTTTTT. Its protein is CASSQEGFRAANTGELFF.

The rearrangement joins TRBV5-1 to TRBJ2-2; 14 bases are a match to TRBD2. Per germline, CDR1 SGHRS and CDR2 YFSETQ. V lost 4 bases to trimming and J lost 2 bases; unmatched junction nucleotides: 4. This CDR3 region has 17 residues. CDR3 nucleotide sequence: TGCGCCAGCAGCACCGGACTAGCGGGAGGCAACACCGGGGAGCTGTTTTTT. It yields the protein CASSTGLAGGNTGELFF. The full variable domain, completed using reference TRBV5-1 and TRBJ2-2, is KAGVTQTPRYLIKTRGQQVTLSCSPISGHRSVSWYQQTPGQGLQFLFEYFSETQRNKGNFPGRFSGRQFSNSRSEMNVSTLELGDSALYLCASSTGLAGGNTGELFFGEGSRLTVL.

This clone was seen a few times. The J gene is TRBJ1-4, the V gene TRBV28; D perhaps matches TRBD1 (6 bases). The CDR3 has 14 amino acids. The V end was cut by 7 bases, the J end by 8 bases, with 17 bases between. Per the germline V gene, CDR1 is MDHEN and CDR2 is SYDVKM. The CDR3 DNA reads TGTGCCAGCACCATAGGGGGTTCTTGGGAAAAACTGTTTTTT. Translation gives CASTIGGSWEKLFF. Looking up the rest from reference TRBV28 and TRBJ1-4 gives the full variable domain: DVKVTQSSRYLVKRTGEKVFLECVQDMDHENMFWYRQDPGLGLRLIYFSYDVKMKEKGDIPEGYSVSREKKERFSLILESASTNQTSMYLCASTIGGSWEKLFFGSGTQLSVL.

CDR3 residues: CASKTEDSLNTEAFF. In DNA form, the CDR3 reads TGTGCCAGCAAAACCGAAGACAGTTTGAACACTGAAGCTTTCTTT. The chain uses TRBV6-4 and TRBJ1-1, with a tentative D call TRBD1 (5 bases). Deletions cut 7 bases from V and 0 bases from J, with 15 bases between. CDR3 length equals 15 residues. CDR1 and CDR2 (germline): MRHNA, SNTAGT.

The chain links TRBV13 to TRBJ1-2; the D is unclear. The CDR3 spans 16 residues. CDR1 and CDR2 from the germline V gene are PRHDT and FYEKMQ (reference sequence). The ends were cut back, 4 bases at V and 5 bases at J, with 20 bases in the middle. DNA of the CDR3: TGTGCCAGCAGCTCCCCCGCCGGCAGCAAAGGATATGGCTACACCTTC. Its protein is CASSSPAGSKGYGYTF.

The chain links TRBV19 to TRBJ1-1; TRBD1 might be the D (6 bases). The CDR3 totals 14 residues. The V and J ends lost 4 bases and 5 bases respectively, with 14 bases between them. Germline-derived CDR1 and CDR2 are LNHDA and SQIVND (reference sequence). This chain's CDR3 is CASSTQGRGTEAFF. In DNA form, the CDR3 reads TGTGCCAGTAGTACTCAGGGGCGCGGTACTGAAGCTTTCTTT. The full variable domain, completed using reference TRBV19 and TRBJ1-1, is DGGITQSPKYLFRKEGQNVTLSCEQNLNHDAMYWYRQDPGQGLRLIYYSQIVNDFQKGDIAEGYSVSREKKESFPLTVTSAQKNPTAFYLCASSTQGRGTEAFFGQGTRLTVV.

This chain uses TRBV7-2 with TRBJ2-2; D might be TRBD1 (5 bases). Trimming cost V 3 bases and J 6 bases, with 8 bases left between them. This CDR3 is 13 amino acids long. Germline values: CDR1 SGHTA, CDR2 FQGNSA. CDR3 amino acids: CASSLDISGELFF. CDR3 sequence (DNA): TGTGCCAGCAGCTTGGACATATCCGGGGAGCTGTTTTTT.

This clone was counted once. J is TRBJ2-7 and V is TRBV19; D is perhaps TRBD1 (5 bases). The CDR3 totals 13 residues. Germline loops: CDR1 LNHDA, CDR2 SQIVND (reference sequence). V was clipped by 3 bases and J by 3 bases, with 9 bases between them. CDR3 sequence (DNA): TGTGCCAGTAGTATTGGGGCAGACTACGAGCAGTACTTC. It specifies CASSIGADYEQYF.

The table lists this clone with a count of one. V is TRBV28 and J is TRBJ2-7; D is possibly TRBD2 (6 bases). The germline gives CDR1 MDHEN, CDR2 SYDVKM. Between the trimmed V and J ends, which lost 5 bases and 2 bases, there was a span of 13 bases. The CDR3 contains 14 residues. The CDR3 loop reads CASSNQGGPYEQYF. Written as DNA, the CDR3 is TGTGCCAGCAGTAACCAGGGAGGACCCTACGAGCAGTACTTC.

This clone came up a few times. This chain connects TRBV5-1 to TRBJ2-2; possible D gene TRBD1, 5 bases. The CDR3 has 16 residues. Germline CDR1 reads SGHRS; CDR2 reads YFSETQ. V was pared by 3 bases and J by 2 bases, with 14 bases between. The CDR3 region is CASSYDGQANTGELFF. The CDR3 DNA reads as TGCGCCAGCAGCTATGACGGACAAGCAAACACCGGGGAGCTGTTTTTT.

This rearrangement joins TRBV13 to TRBJ1-1; D may be TRBD1 (5 bases). The length of the CDR3 is 14 residues. Germline CDR1 reads PRHDT; CDR2 reads FYEKMQ (reference sequence). Deletions cut 8 bases from V and 2 bases from J, with 15 bases between. CDR3 in amino acids: CASGTMTGNTEAFF. The CDR3, as DNA: TGTGCCAGCGGGACGATGACGGGTAACACTGAAGCTTTCTTT.

CDR3 bases: TGTGCCAGCAGTTATACTTATCAAGAGACCCAGTACTTC. It translates to CASSYTYQETQYF. The V gene is TRBV6-2 or TRBV6-3, the J gene TRBJ2-5; no definite D call. Trimming took 3 bases from V and 2 from J, leaving 7 bases between them. This CDR3 spans 13 amino acids. Germline V CDR1 and CDR2: MNHEY, SVGEGT.

There are a few counts of this clone. The V and J genes are TRBV6-5 and TRBJ1-1, with TRBD1 matching 10 bases. The J segment lost 2 bases and the V segment lost 6 bases, leaving 3 bases of the junction unmatched. The CDR3 totals 14 residues. From germline, CDR1 is MNHEY and CDR2 SVGAGI. In DNA form, the CDR3 reads TGTGCCAGCAGGGGGACAGGGGTTAACACTGAAGCTTTCTTT. It specifies CASRGTGVNTEAFF.

V is TRBV6-6 and J is TRBJ1-5; 11 nucleotides match TRBD1. The CDR3 sequence is 16 residues long. V gave up 6 bases and J gave up 2 bases; unmatched junction bases: 6. Germline V lookup: CDR1 MNHNY, CDR2 SVGAGI (reference sequence). In DNA form, the CDR3 reads TGTGCCAGCAGGGGTCCGGGACAGGGGGGCAATCAGCCCCAGCATTTT. This codes for CASRGPGQGGNQPQHF.

This clone has only a few counts. A junction boundary mismatches the germline segment, possibly from a read error. J is TRBJ2-7 and V is TRBV3-1 (or the pseudogene TRBV3-2), with D maybe TRBD2 (5 bases). CDR3 length: 11 amino acids. CDR1 is LGHDT and CDR2 is YNNKEL in the germline V gene (reference sequence). CDR3 in amino acids: CASSQDWWEKF. In DNA, the CDR3 is TGTGCCAGCAGCCAAGACTGGTGGGAGAAGTTC.